This T cell receptor (beta chain) was documented in a study of CD8+ T cells in alopecia areata. Study-level information: Each day, treated patients took oral tofacitinib twice, at 5 to 10 mg per dose.

This clone has more than one count but fewer than ten. Its antigen is unknown. V lost 0 bases to trimming and J lost 2 bases, with 8 bases between them. Germline V lookup: CDR1 MNHEY, CDR2 SVGAGI. This CDR3 spans 16 amino acids. Findings of the study overall: Patients shared TCRs less clearly than mice did, possibly for HLA-related reasons.

Stated treatment: oral pan-JAK inhibitor, 5-10 mg twice daily. Isolated RNA was reverse transcribed into cDNA used as the sequencing template. Data came from immunoSEQ multiplex PCR; TCRdb stores just in-frame clones and leaves some out. Of under 300,000 clones in the sample, 60% were seen once. The chain combines TRBV6-5 with TRBJ2-6; D unclear. This clonotype was obtained from a human donor with alopecia areata. This sample comprised CD4+ T cells sorted from blood, obtained between weeks 51 and 54, from a patient treated with tofacitinib. This CDR3 is CASSYSLLAGANVLTF. In DNA, the CDR3 is TGTGCCAGCAGTTACTCGTTGCTCGCTGGGGCCAACGTCCTGACTTTC.